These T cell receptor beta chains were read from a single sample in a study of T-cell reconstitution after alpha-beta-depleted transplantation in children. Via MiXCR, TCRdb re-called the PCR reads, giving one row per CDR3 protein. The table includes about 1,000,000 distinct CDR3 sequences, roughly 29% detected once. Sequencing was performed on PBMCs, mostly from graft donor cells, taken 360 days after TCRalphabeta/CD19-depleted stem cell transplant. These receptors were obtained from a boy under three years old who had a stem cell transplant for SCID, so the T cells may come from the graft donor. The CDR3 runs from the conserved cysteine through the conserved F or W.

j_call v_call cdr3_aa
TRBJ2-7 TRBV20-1 CSASLGLASDEQYF
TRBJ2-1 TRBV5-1 CASSSPGQGAYNEQFF
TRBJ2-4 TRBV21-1 CASSNPKTSGDIKNIQYF
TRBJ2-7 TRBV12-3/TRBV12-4 CASSLIVPPYEQYF
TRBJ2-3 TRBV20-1 CRATGFTDTQYF
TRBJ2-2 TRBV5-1 CASSLGQTYTGELFF
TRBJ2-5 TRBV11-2 CASSLQLDRGETQYF
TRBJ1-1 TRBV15 CATSRGEGGRSEAFF
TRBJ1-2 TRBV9 CASSAFRSDRGPGYTF
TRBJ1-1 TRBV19 CASSIGSELNTEAFF
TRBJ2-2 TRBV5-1 CASSQHPGQQDTGELFF
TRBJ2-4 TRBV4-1 CASSQGSGTDKNIQYF
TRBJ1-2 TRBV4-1 CASSQDGSNYGYTF
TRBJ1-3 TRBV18 CASSPPRESGNTIYF
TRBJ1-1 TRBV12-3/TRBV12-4 CASRITTEAFF
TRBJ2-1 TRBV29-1 CSVPRGLDNEQFF
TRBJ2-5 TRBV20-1 CSAESTVTREETQYF
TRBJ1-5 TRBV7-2 CASSPEVGGLPQHF
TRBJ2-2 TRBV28 CATYPGTVNTGELFF
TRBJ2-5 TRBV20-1 CSAKSSKDRTQETQYF
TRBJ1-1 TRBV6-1 CASTGQTEAFF
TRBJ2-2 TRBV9 CASSVSRATTGELFF
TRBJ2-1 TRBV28 CASSLGQGIGNEQFF
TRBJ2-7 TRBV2 CASSLAWGSHEQYF
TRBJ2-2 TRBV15 CATSREPGGELFF
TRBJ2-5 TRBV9 CASSVDFEQETQYF
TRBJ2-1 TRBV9 CASSVGGEAYNEQFF
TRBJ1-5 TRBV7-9 CASSLRGNQWLGGPQHF
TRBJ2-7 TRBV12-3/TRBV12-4 CASSPALDPYEQYF
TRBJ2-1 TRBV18 CASSSQGRNEQFF
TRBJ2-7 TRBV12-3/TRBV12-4 CASSFTSGGYEQYF
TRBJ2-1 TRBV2 CASMHGLSSYNEQFF
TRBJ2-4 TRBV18 CASSPVGGSGGKNIQYF
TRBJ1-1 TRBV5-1 CASSQVPNTEAFF
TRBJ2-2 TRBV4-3 CASRREGAGELFF
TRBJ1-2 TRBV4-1 CASSQGRIRQGDGYTF
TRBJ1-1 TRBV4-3 CASSQGIARNTEAFF
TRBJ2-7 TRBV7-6 CASSLASLTSSPEEQYF
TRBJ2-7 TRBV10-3 CAITQTGGSYEQYF